Presented here are 26 T cell receptor beta chains from one specimen sequenced in a study of blood T cell repertoires in COVID-19. TCRdb's copy holds only in-frame clones and misses some; the assay was immunoSEQ multiplex PCR. The sample contains some 230,000 clones, 65% to 90% of which appear only once. Sequencing was performed on peripheral blood. Source of these receptors: a woman aged 50 to 65 with acute or convalescent COVID-19.

The rearrangement joins TRBV19 to TRBJ1-1; weak D call: TRBD1 (6 bases). CDR1 is LNHDA and CDR2 is SQIVND in the germline V gene (reference sequence). V shed 6 bases and J shed 4 bases, with 12 bases lying between them. The CDR3 sequence is 13 residues long. The CDR3: CASRPQGPTEAFF. CDR3 nucleotides: TGTGCCAGTAGGCCTCAGGGGCCCACTGAAGCTTTCTTT.

CDR3 residues: CASAAGTGGGGYTF. The CDR3 DNA sequence: TGTGCCAGCGCCGCCGGGACAGGGGGAGGTGGCTACACCTTC. The genes are TRBV4-2 and TRBJ1-2; 11 bases line up with TRBD1. The CDR3 is made up of 14 amino acids. Germline V gives CDR1 LGHNA, CDR2 YNFKEQ. V trimming: 8 bases; J trimming: 7 bases; junction bases outside the gene matches: 9.

A single count supports this clone. This chain joins TRBV3-1 (or the pseudogene TRBV3-2) and TRBJ2-1; 14 bases map to TRBD2. V gave up 5 bases and J gave up 5 bases; unmatched junction bases: 2. There are 15 residues in the CDR3. The germline gives CDR1 LGHDT, CDR2 YNNKEL (reference sequence). The CDR3 nucleotides are TGTGCCAGCAGCGAGACTAGCGGGGGGGACAATGAGCAGTTCTTC. Encoded protein: CASSETSGGDNEQFF.

With regard to this clone: The junction departs from the called germline gene at one end, perhaps through a read error. The V and J genes are TRBV10-3 and TRBJ1-2, with no clear D. The germline CDR1 and CDR2 sequences are ENHRY and SYGVKD. The CDR3 extends over 14 amino acids. The CDR3 reads CAISEEGVNYGHTF. The CDR3 DNA is TGTGCCATCAGTGAGGAGGGCGTAAACTATGGCCACACCTTC.

This chain connects TRBV19 to TRBJ2-5; D gene ambiguous. Germline values: CDR1 LNHDA, CDR2 SQIVND (reference sequence). Trimming left V 3 bases short and J 2 bases short, with 10 bases between. CDR3 size: 14 residues. CDR3 amino acids: CASSMRETQETQYF. CDR3 sequence (DNA): TGTGCCAGTAGTATGCGCGAGACTCAAGAGACCCAGTACTTC. The whole variable domain, remainder taken from reference TRBV19 and TRBJ2-5, is DGGITQSPKYLFRKEGQNVTLSCEQNLNHDAMYWYRQDPGQGLRLIYYSQIVNDFQKGDIAEGYSVSREKKESFPLTVTSAQKNPTAFYLCASSMRETQETQYFGPGTRLLVL.

The V call is TRBV19, the J call TRBJ2-7; 7 nucleotides line up with TRBD2. Trimming took 3 bases from V and 0 from J; bases not matched to a gene: 14. The CDR3 totals 18 residues. Germline assignment: CDR1 LNHDA and CDR2 SQIVND (reference sequence). The CDR3 DNA follows: TGTGCCAGTAGTATTTGGGGGGGGATAGGATCGATCTCCTACGAGCAGTACTTC. Translation: CASSIWGGIGSISYEQYF.

The sample holds a few counts of this clone. This chain connects TRBV2 to TRBJ1-1; no reliable D call. The V and J ends lost 4 bases and 5 bases respectively, with 8 bases between them. Germline V CDR1 and CDR2: SNHLY, FYNNEI. The CDR3 has 12 residues. The CDR3 is CASSGAGTEAFF. The DNA for the CDR3 is TGTGCCAGCAGTGGGGCGGGAACTGAAGCTTTCTTT. Combining the CDR3 with reference TRBV2 and TRBJ1-1 gives the whole variable domain EPEVTQTPSHQVTQMGQEVILRCVPISNHLYFYWYRQILGQKVEFLVSFYNNEISEKSEIFDDQFSVERPDGSNFTLKIRSTKLEDSAMYFCASSGAGTEAFFGQGTRLTVV.

The chain carries TRBV11-2 and TRBJ1-3; weak D call: TRBD1 (6 bases). The CDR3 has 17 amino acids. V lost 4 bases and J lost 0, with 16 bases in between. Germline V gene sequence: CDR1 SGHAT, CDR2 FQNNGV. The CDR3 reads CASSSRGTINSGNTIYF. The CDR3 bases are TGTGCCAGCAGCTCAAGGGGGACAATTAACTCTGGAAACACCATATATTTT.

The rearrangement joins TRBV5-1 to TRBJ1-2; 7 nucleotides line up with TRBD1. The CDR3 runs to 16 residues. J gave up 6 bases and V 0 bases, and 11 bases lay outside the gene matches. The germline V gene has CDR1 SGHRS and CDR2 YFSETQ. The CDR3: CASSLVGNRGSDGYTF. For the CDR3, the DNA is TGCGCCAGCAGCTTGGTAGGCAACAGGGGATCTGATGGCTACACCTTC.

The rearrangement joins TRBV14 to TRBJ2-2, with TRBD2 as a possible D gene (6 bases). Trimming left V 4 bases short and J 3 bases short, with 9 bases between. CDR1 is SGHDN and CDR2 is FVKESK in the germline V gene. This CDR3 spans 14 amino acids. DNA of the CDR3: TGTGCCAGCAGCCTGGGGGGAGACACCGGGGAGCTGTTTTTT. This encodes CASSLGGDTGELFF.

V and J are TRBV6-5 and TRBJ1-3; D not certain. CDR3 length: 15 residues. Germline V gene sequence: CDR1 MNHEY, CDR2 SVGAGI. The germline V and J ends were trimmed by 3 bases and 4 bases, with 13 bases remaining between them. The DNA of the CDR3 is TGTGCCAGCAGTTATTCCGGGGTAACCGGAAACACCATATATTTT. Translated: CASSYSGVTGNTIYF.

J is TRBJ2-7 and V is TRBV3-1 (or the pseudogene TRBV3-2); no reliable D call. Trimming removed 4 bases from V and 6 bases from J, with 10 bases in between. The CDR3 loop spans 12 amino acids. The V gene's germline CDR1 is LGHDT and CDR2 YNNKEL (reference sequence). CDR3 amino acids: CASSLWSGEQYF. The DNA for the CDR3 is TGTGCCAGCAGCCTTTGGTCGGGCGAGCAGTACTTC.

The V gene is TRBV5-8, the J gene TRBJ1-5, with D possibly being TRBD1 (5 bases). Germline V lookup: CDR1 SGHTS, CDR2 YDEGEE. Trimming removed 0 bases at V and 7 bases at J, with 14 bases between. CDR3 length: 15 residues. The CDR3 region is CASSLVDGGVQPQHF. The DNA of the CDR3 is TGTGCCAGCAGCTTGGTAGATGGGGGGGTCCAGCCCCAGCATTTT.

The chain uses TRBV6-5 and TRBJ2-1; possible D gene TRBD2, 5 bases. The CDR3 has 14 amino acids. Germline V lookup: CDR1 MNHEY, CDR2 SVGAGI. The V gene lost 4 bases and the J gene lost 4 bases, with 11 bases spanning the gap. CDR3 sequence: CASSFGAEYNEQFF. The DNA for the CDR3 is TGTGCCAGCAGTTTCGGAGCGGAATACAATGAGCAGTTCTTC.

The chain combines TRBV7-8 with TRBJ2-7; tentatively, D is TRBD1 (5 bases). Germline V gene data show CDR1 as SGHVS and CDR2 as FQNEAQ. The V end lost 6 bases, the J end lost 3 bases, and 18 bases lay between the germline ends. There are 15 residues in the CDR3. CDR3 sequence (DNA): TGTGCCAGCAGTTATGCCTCCGGACACATCTACGAGCAGTACTTC. Translation: CASSYASGHIYEQYF.

For the CDR3, the DNA is TGTGCCACACGAGATCCTGAGCAGTTCTTC. This gives the protein CATRDPEQFF. This chain connects TRBV6-5 to TRBJ2-1; D not resolved. The V end lost 10 bases, the J end lost 9 bases, and 10 bases lay between the germline ends. CDR1 is MNHEY and CDR2 is SVGAGI in the germline V gene. The CDR3 sequence is 10 residues long.

The chain employs TRBV7-2 and TRBJ1-1; 7 bases fit TRBD1. The length of the CDR3 is 15 residues. V was pared by 1 base and J by 0 bases, with 2 bases of the junction left unmatched. Germline CDR1 and CDR2: SGHTA and FQGNSA. The CDR3 DNA reads as TGTGCCAGCAGCTTAGGTGGGACAGTGAACACTGAAGCTTTCTTT. Translation gives CASSLGGTVNTEAFF. Supplemented by reference TRBV7-2 and TRBJ1-1, the full variable domain reads GAGVSQSPSNKVTEKGKDVELRCDPISGHTALYWYRQSLGQGLEFLIYFQGNSAPDKSGLPSDRFSAERTGGSVSTLTIQRTQQEDSAVYLCASSLGGTVNTEAFFGQGTRLTVV.

The chain combines TRBV6-5 with TRBJ2-2; a possible D gene is TRBD2 (5 bases). The ends were cut back, 8 bases at V and 4 bases at J, with 8 bases in the middle. CDR3 length equals 12 residues. From germline, CDR1 is MNHEY and CDR2 SVGAGI. The CDR3 coding sequence is TGTGCCAGCGAGGGAATCACCGGGGAGCTGTTTTTT. Amino acids: CASEGITGELFF.

The V call is TRBV14, the J call TRBJ1-2; D perhaps matches TRBD1 (5 bases). Trimming took 3 bases from V and 4 from J, leaving 9 bases between them. The CDR3 contains 13 residues. CDR1 SGHDN and CDR2 FVKESK come from the germline V gene. The CDR3 reads CASSHRGSYGYTF. Written as DNA, the CDR3 is TGTGCCAGCAGCCATAGGGGCAGCTATGGCTACACCTTC.

This clone appeared many times. The chain recombines TRBV2 with TRBJ2-3, with 10 bases lining up with TRBD2. From germline, CDR1 is SNHLY and CDR2 FYNNEI. With V trimmed by 4 bases and J by 4 bases, 5 bases remained unmatched. This CDR3 is built from 15 residues. The CDR3 nucleotides are TGTGCCAGCAGTGTTGATAGCGGGGGGTCAGATACGCAGTATTTT. Translated: CASSVDSGGSDTQYF.

This clone has a handful of counts. CDR3 DNA: TGTGCCAGCAGCTGGGGACAACAGAACTATGGCTACACCTTC. As protein: CASSWGQQNYGYTF. The chain employs TRBV7-9 and TRBJ1-2, with D possibly TRBD1 on 6 matching bases. Trimming pared 4 bases from V and 2 bases from J, leaving 11 bases between. This CDR3 spans 14 amino acids. CDR1 and CDR2 (germline): SEHNR, FQNEAQ (reference sequence).

The chain recombines TRBV19 with TRBJ1-2; 9 bases agree with TRBD1. Germline V gives CDR1 LNHDA, CDR2 SQIVND (reference sequence). V lost 5 bases and J lost 7; bases outside the gene matches: 2. This CDR3 has 12 amino acids. This chain's CDR3 is CASSGQGSGYTF. The CDR3 nucleotides read TGTGCCAGTAGTGGACAGGGGTCTGGCTACACCTTC.

The chain couples TRBV7-2 to TRBJ1-2; the D is unclear. Germline V gives CDR1 SGHTA, CDR2 FQGNSA. The CDR3 covers 13 residues. Deletions cut 3 bases from V and 0 bases from J, with 5 bases between. CDR3 protein: CASSLETNYGYTF. CDR3 coding DNA: TGTGCCAGCAGCTTGGAGACTAACTATGGCTACACCTTC.

This chain links TRBV6-6 with TRBJ2-3; 11 nucleotides agree with TRBD1. V lost 0 bases, J lost 3 bases, and 2 bases stayed unmatched. Germline V CDR1 and CDR2: MNHNY, SVGAGI (reference sequence). This CDR3 has 16 amino acids. The CDR3, as DNA: TGTGCCAGCAGTTACTCTGGGACAGGGGGGACAGATACGCAGTATTTT. This codes for CASSYSGTGGTDTQYF.

This clone has more than one count but fewer than ten. The chain joins TRBV7-9 to TRBJ2-7, with 12 nucleotides matching TRBD2. Germline lookup yields CDR1 SEHNR and CDR2 FQNEAQ (reference sequence). V dropped 5 bases and J dropped 2; count of bases not matched to a gene: 4. The CDR3 totals 15 residues. The CDR3 coding sequence is TGTGCCAGCAGCCGACTAGCGGGAGTTCCCTACGAGCAGTACTTC. This encodes CASSRLAGVPYEQYF.

The genes are TRBV3-1 (or the pseudogene TRBV3-2) and TRBJ1-4; D is possibly TRBD1 (5 bases). V lost 3 bases and J 7 bases, leaving 15 bases between the germline ends. Germline CDR1 LGHDT, CDR2 YNNKEL (reference sequence). The CDR3 runs 15 residues. CDR3 bases: TGTGCCAGCAGCCACTCTTTAGGGGAGGTTGAAAAACTGTTTTTT. Encoded protein: CASSHSLGEVEKLFF.